This T cell receptor (beta chain) stems from a study of cytomegalovirus exposure and HLA in healthy donors. Overall study findings and caveats: In a later analysis, the majority of CMV-associated beta chains seemingly showed HLA restriction. Under in vitro conditions, three CMV-associated chains were confirmed as specific for CMV antigens. Most TCR sequences were seen very rarely across donors, but some public TCRs occurred in many. A previous analysis found most TCR beta V segments productive roughly 90% or roughly 30% of the time.

Per germline, CDR1 SGHNT and CDR2 YENEEA. The CDR3 contains 16 residues. The germline V and J ends were trimmed by 5 bases and 2 bases, with 16 bases remaining between them. As regards this clone: The antigen is unknown.

A multiplex PCR was run with 60 Vbeta primers and 13 Jbeta primers. Generated by immunoSEQ multiplex PCR, the TCRdb table keeps only in-frame clones and is missing some. The table records fewer than 250,000 clones, about four fifths of them present only once. The clonotype originates from a man in his forties in good health and CMV-seropositive. This chain links TRBV11-3 with TRBJ2-1; D unclear. The sequencing sample was made of PBMCs. CDR3 in DNA: TGTGCCAGCAGCCCAACTGGGCGTTCGACCTACAATGAGCAGTTCTTC. Amino acids: CASSPTGRSTYNEQFF.